These 29 T cell receptor beta chains were sequenced from one sample in a study of blood T cell repertoires in COVID-19. Method: immunoSEQ multiplex PCR; TCRdb's copy keeps in-frame clones and lacks some. The data show about 190,000 clones, almost 90% seen once. Sequenced input: peripheral blood. The receptors were gathered from a man aged 50-59 years with acute or convalescent COVID-19.

The chain joins TRBV30 to TRBJ1-2; 8 bases agree with TRBD1. V gave up 1 base and J gave up 4 bases; unmatched junction bases: 11. Germline V gene sequence: CDR1 GTSNPN, CDR2 SVGIG (reference sequence). The CDR3 is 16 residues long. Here the CDR3 DNA reads TGTGCCTGGAGTGCCTCGGGGGACAGGTTGTTCTATGGCTACACCTTC. This gives the protein CAWSASGDRLFYGYTF.

The chain recombines TRBV11-2 with TRBJ2-5; 8 nucleotides agree with TRBD1. CDR3 length: 18 residues. In germline, CDR1 is SGHAT, CDR2 FQNNGV. Germline trimming cut 5 bases from V and 1 base from J; bases unmatched to any gene: 15. CDR3 in amino acids: CASSQRGDRGIRQETQYF. For the CDR3, the DNA is TGTGCCAGCAGCCAAAGGGGCGACAGGGGAATCCGCCAAGAGACCCAGTACTTC.

This chain links TRBV28 with TRBJ2-2, with D possibly being TRBD1 (6 bases). The CDR3 is made up of 15 amino acids. V was cut by 10 bases and J by 3 bases, with 18 bases left in between. Looked up from germline, CDR1 is MDHEN and CDR2 is SYDVKM. CDR3 nucleotides: TGTGCCATCCCCCAGCTAGGGGGAGACACCGGGGAGCTGTTTTTT. This codes for CAIPQLGGDTGELFF.

This clone came up once. This rearrangement joins TRBV11-1 to TRBJ2-2; D possibly corresponds to TRBD2 (6 bases). V was trimmed by 5 bases and J by 3 bases, leaving 13 bases between them. The CDR3 loop spans 15 amino acids. Germline CDR1 reads SGHAT; CDR2 reads FQDESV (reference sequence). The CDR3 bases are TGTGCCAGCAGCGGCCGGGAGTACTACACCGGGGAGCTGTTTTTT. The encoded protein is CASSGREYYTGELFF.

The chain couples TRBV29-1 to TRBJ2-1; 7 positions agree with TRBD1. From germline, CDR1 is SQVTM and CDR2 ANQGSEA. Unmatched junction bases numbered 7, after V lost 0 bases and J lost 2 bases. This CDR3 has 16 residues. The CDR3 sequence: CSVEDYRGETYNEQFF. For the CDR3, the DNA is TGCAGCGTTGAAGATTACAGGGGCGAAACCTACAATGAGCAGTTCTTC.

This chain links TRBV7-8 with TRBJ2-7, with 8 bases aligning to TRBD2. This CDR3 is 13 amino acids long. V was pared by 5 bases and J by 7 bases, with 7 bases of the junction left unmatched. Germline V gene data show CDR1 as SGHVS and CDR2 as FQNEAQ. CDR3 nucleotide sequence: TGTGCCAGCAGCAGGACGGGGGGGCGGGAGCAGTACGTC. Residues: CASSRTGGREQYV.

This chain connects TRBV15 to TRBJ2-5, with a tentative D call TRBD2 (5 bases). The germline V gene has CDR1 LNHNV and CDR2 YYDKDF (reference sequence). Trimming left V 11 bases short and J 4 bases short, with 8 bases between. The CDR3 is 10 residues long. The CDR3 spells CAVGVETQYF. In DNA form, the CDR3 reads TGTGCCGTCGGGGTAGAGACCCAGTACTTC.

The chain joins TRBV5-1 to TRBJ2-1; TRBD2 matches at 7 bases. The CDR3 runs 16 residues. V shed 3 bases, J shed 2 bases, and the junction held 8 bases outside the gene matches. Looked up from germline, CDR1 is SGHRS and CDR2 is YFSETQ. The CDR3 DNA reads TGCGCCAGCAGCTCAAGTTCCGGGACTACCTACAATGAGCAGTTCTTC. Its protein is CASSSSSGTTYNEQFF.

V usage is TRBV4-2 and J usage is TRBJ1-2, with TRBD1 matching 7 bases. Germline V lookup: CDR1 LGHNA, CDR2 YNFKEQ. The CDR3 runs 14 residues. After removal of 0 bases from V and 8 bases from J, the junction contained 6 bases not matched to a gene. In DNA, the CDR3 is TGTGCCAGCAGCCAAGATCTGAACAGGGGAGGCTACACCTTC. Protein: CASSQDLNRGGYTF.

The CDR3 nucleotides read TGTGCCAGCAGTTACTCAGCGGGGGGCCGGAATGAGCAGTTCTTC. Its protein is CASSYSAGGRNEQFF. The rearrangement links TRBV6-2 or TRBV6-3 to TRBJ2-1; the match to TRBD2 covers 9 bases. This CDR3 is built from 15 residues. Germline V gives CDR1 MNHEY, CDR2 SVGEGT. The J segment lost 7 bases and the V segment lost 0 bases, leaving 4 bases of the junction unmatched.

The gene calls are TRBV28 and TRBJ1-5; D possibly corresponds to TRBD1 (5 bases). Germline loops: CDR1 MDHEN, CDR2 SYDVKM. The CDR3 has 15 residues. Trimming shortened V by 7 bases and J by 3 bases, and 16 bases separated the two germline ends. The CDR3 reads CASTSGGGFNQPQHF. The CDR3 nucleotides are TGTGCCAGCACCTCGGGGGGGGGATTCAATCAGCCCCAGCATTTT. Based on the CDR3 plus reference TRBV28 and TRBJ1-5, the full variable domain is DVKVTQSSRYLVKRTGEKVFLECVQDMDHENMFWYRQDPGLGLRLIYFSYDVKMKEKGDIPEGYSVSREKKERFSLILESASTNQTSMYLCASTSGGGFNQPQHFGDGTRLSIL.

V gene TRBV5-6 combines with J gene TRBJ1-6, with 7 bases that match TRBD1. CDR1 and CDR2 (germline): SGHDT, YYEEEE. The junction had 4 bases not matched to a gene; V was cut back by 0 bases and J by 4 bases. The CDR3 length is 16 residues. For the CDR3, the DNA is TGTGCCAGCAGCTTGGACAGGGGACGGTATAATTCACCCCTCCACTTT. It translates to CASSLDRGRYNSPLHF.

The V and J genes are TRBV4-2 and TRBJ2-6; perhaps TRBD2 as D (5 bases). CDR1 is LGHNA, CDR2 YNFKEQ, per germline. The CDR3 extends over 17 amino acids. V was cut by 1 base and J by 2 bases, with 12 bases left in between. The CDR3 DNA follows: TGTGCCAGCAGCCAAGTTCCGCGGGCGGCTGGGGCCAACGTCCTGACTTTC. Amino acids: CASSQVPRAAGANVLTF.

The V call is TRBV6-5, the J call TRBJ2-1, with TRBD2 matching 9 bases. The CDR3 contains 15 residues. The V gene end was trimmed by 2 bases and the J gene end by 7 bases; junction bases not matched to a gene: 6. The germline V gene has CDR1 MNHEY and CDR2 SVGAGI. The CDR3 here is CASSYDLAGQNEQFF. The CDR3 region has the DNA TGTGCCAGCAGTTACGATCTAGCGGGACAAAATGAGCAGTTCTTC.

CDR3 loop: CASKNDLGATNEQFF. For the CDR3, the DNA is TGCGCCAGCAAGAACGACCTTGGGGCTACTAATGAGCAGTTCTTC. This sequence joins TRBV10-2 and TRBJ2-1, with TRBD1 as a possible D gene (5 bases). Per germline, CDR1 WSHSY and CDR2 SAAADI. The CDR3 sequence is 15 residues long. Trimming stripped 7 bases from V and 7 bases from J, with 20 bases between.

V usage is TRBV6-5 and J usage is TRBJ1-4; a weak D match, TRBD1 (5 bases). Germline V gives CDR1 MNHEY, CDR2 SVGAGI. CDR3 size: 14 residues. The V end lost 5 bases, the J end lost 8 bases, and 15 bases lay between the germline ends. CDR3 amino acids: CASSLRVREEKLFF. Written as DNA, the CDR3 is TGTGCCAGCAGTCTCAGGGTCCGCGAGGAAAAACTGTTTTTT.

This chain links TRBV7-9 with TRBJ1-4; unclear D gene. The V gene's germline CDR1 is SEHNR and CDR2 FQNEAQ (reference sequence). V lost 10 bases, J lost 3 bases, and 12 bases lay in between. CDR3 length: 13 residues. CDR3 DNA: TGTGCCACCACCCCACAGCCTAATGAAAAACTGTTTTTT. Its translation: CATTPQPNEKLFF.

Concerning this clone itself: The same CDR3 arises from other DNA sequences in this sample as well. This chain joins TRBV5-1 and TRBJ2-7; tentative D call: TRBD2 (5 bases). This CDR3 contains 13 residues. Germline CDR1 is SGHRS and CDR2 is YFSETQ. V gave up 1 base and J gave up 2 bases, with 7 bases separating them. The chain's CDR3 is CASSLSGTYEQYF. DNA of the CDR3: TGCGCCAGCAGCTTGAGCGGAACCTACGAGCAGTACTTC.

V usage is TRBV29-1 and J usage is TRBJ2-7, with 7 nucleotides matching TRBD1. CDR1 is SQVTM and CDR2 is ANQGSEA in the germline V gene. With 8 bases clipped from V and 5 bases from J, the junction kept 9 bases outside the gene matches. This CDR3 comprises 12 residues. The CDR3 protein is CSTGTANNEQYF. The CDR3 nucleotides are TGCAGCACCGGGACAGCTAACAACGAGCAGTACTTC.

The chain is built from TRBV19 and TRBJ1-5, with 8 positions matching TRBD1. The CDR3 loop spans 15 amino acids. The germline V gene has CDR1 LNHDA and CDR2 SQIVND (reference sequence). V shed 5 bases and J 3 bases; nucleotides not matched to a gene: 6. The CDR3 DNA reads TGTGCCAGTAGTTCCGACAGGGGACCCAATCAGCCCCAGCATTTT. It is translated as CASSSDRGPNQPQHF.

This clone showed up just a few times. CDR3: CASSHRQSNSPLHF. The CDR3 nucleotides read TGTGCCAGCAGTCACAGACAGTCTAATTCACCCCTCCACTTT. The J gene is TRBJ1-6, the V gene TRBV28, with D maybe TRBD1 (5 bases). Germline CDR1 reads MDHEN; CDR2 reads SYDVKM. CDR3 size: 14 residues. Between the trimmed V and J ends, which lost 5 bases and 6 bases, there was a span of 11 bases.

The chain carries TRBV2 and TRBJ1-1, with D hard to call. V shed 5 bases and J shed 7 bases, with 11 bases lying between them. Germline V gene sequence: CDR1 SNHLY, CDR2 FYNNEI. This CDR3 comprises 12 residues. CDR3 DNA: TGTGCCAGCAGTTCCCGGGGTCTTGAAGCTTTCTTT. Its translation is CASSSRGLEAFF.

This chain uses TRBV10-3 with TRBJ2-2, with a tentative D call TRBD2 (6 bases). Trimming took off 7 bases at V and 2 bases at J, with 11 bases between the two ends. CDR1 ENHRY and CDR2 SYGVKD come from the germline V gene. This CDR3 is built from 14 residues. In DNA form, the CDR3 reads TGTGCCATCACAGGTAGCGGCAACACCGGGGAGCTGTTTTTT. Amino acids: CAITGSGNTGELFF.

J is TRBJ2-1 and V is TRBV4-2; the D gene is possibly TRBD2 (6 bases). Per the germline V gene, CDR1 is LGHNA and CDR2 is YNFKEQ. V lost 3 bases and J lost 3, with 24 bases in between. The CDR3 runs 19 residues. CDR3: CASSQTSPVIARLYNEQFF. In DNA, the CDR3 is TGTGCCAGCAGCCAGACTAGTCCGGTTATAGCGAGACTCTACAATGAGCAGTTCTTC.

The chain employs TRBV6-1 and TRBJ1-1, with 11 nucleotides matching TRBD1. CDR3 length: 15 residues. The V gene's germline CDR1 is MNHNS and CDR2 SASEGT. The V gene end was trimmed by 3 bases and the J gene end by 12 bases; junction bases not matched to a gene: 12. CDR3 bases: TGTGCCAGCAGTGACCGCGGACAGGGGGCTCAGAAAACTTTCTTT. Amino acids: CASSDRGQGAQKTFF.

This chain's CDR3 is CASSRGQGVSYEQYV. The CDR3 bases are TGTGCCAGCAGTCGAGGACAGGGGGTATCCTACGAGCAGTACGTC. This chain joins TRBV6-2 or TRBV6-3 and TRBJ2-7; 10 nucleotides align to TRBD1. The CDR3 sequence is 15 residues long. V shed 5 bases, J shed 1 base, and the junction held 5 bases outside the gene matches. Germline V gene data show CDR1 as MNHEY and CDR2 as SVGEGT.

The rearrangement uses TRBV6-5 and TRBJ2-3, with 9 bases that match TRBD1. This CDR3 is 15 amino acids long. From germline, CDR1 is MNHEY and CDR2 SVGAGI. The trim removed 6 bases at V and 6 bases at J, leaving 10 bases unmatched. In DNA form, the CDR3 reads TGTGCCAGCAGCGCGGCGGGACAGGGTTGGGATACGCAGTATTTT. Translated, it gives CASSAAGQGWDTQYF.

The chain couples TRBV28 to TRBJ1-2; TRBD1 matches at 7 bases. J gave up 4 bases and V 4 bases, and 6 bases lay outside the gene matches. Germline CDR1 and CDR2: MDHEN and SYDVKM. The CDR3 has 14 residues. Here the CDR3 reads CASSSADRFYGYTF. In DNA form, the CDR3 reads TGTGCCAGCAGTTCCGCGGACAGGTTCTATGGCTACACCTTC.

V usage is TRBV28 and J usage is TRBJ2-7, with D perhaps TRBD1 (6 bases). V lost 3 bases, J lost 4 bases, and 7 bases lay in between. Germline V gene lookup returns CDR1 MDHEN and CDR2 SYDVKM. This CDR3 spans 12 amino acids. The CDR3 DNA reads TGTGCCAGCAGTTTGACAGGATACGAGCAGTACTTC. This gives the protein CASSLTGYEQYF.